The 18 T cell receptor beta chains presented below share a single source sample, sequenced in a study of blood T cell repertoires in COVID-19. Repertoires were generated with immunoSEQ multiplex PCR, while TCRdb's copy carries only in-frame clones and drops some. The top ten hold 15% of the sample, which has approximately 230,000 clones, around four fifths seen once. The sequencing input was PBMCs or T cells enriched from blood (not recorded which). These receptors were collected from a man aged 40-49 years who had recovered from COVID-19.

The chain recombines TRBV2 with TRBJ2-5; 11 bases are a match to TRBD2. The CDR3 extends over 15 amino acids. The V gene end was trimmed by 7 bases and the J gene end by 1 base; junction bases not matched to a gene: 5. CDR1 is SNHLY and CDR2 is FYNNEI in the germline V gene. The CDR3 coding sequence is TGTGCCAGCACCTTGACTAGCGGGACCCAAGAGACCCAGTACTTC. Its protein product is CASTLTSGTQETQYF.

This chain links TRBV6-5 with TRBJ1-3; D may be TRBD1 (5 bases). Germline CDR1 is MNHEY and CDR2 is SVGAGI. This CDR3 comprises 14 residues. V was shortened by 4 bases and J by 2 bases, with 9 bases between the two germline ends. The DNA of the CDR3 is TGTGCCAGCAGTTTCACCAGGGCTGGAAACACCATATATTTT. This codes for CASSFTRAGNTIYF.

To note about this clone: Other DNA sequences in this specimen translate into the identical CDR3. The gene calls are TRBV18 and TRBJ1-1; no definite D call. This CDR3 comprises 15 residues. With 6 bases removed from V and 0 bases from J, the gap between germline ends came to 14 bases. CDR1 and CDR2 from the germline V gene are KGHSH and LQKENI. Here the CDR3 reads CASSPSSGMNTEAFF. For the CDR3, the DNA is TGTGCCAGCTCCCCCTCCAGCGGAATGAACACTGAAGCTTTCTTT.

The CDR3 sequence: CATTSGTNEQFF. DNA of the CDR3: TGTGCCACGACTAGCGGGACCAATGAGCAGTTCTTC. The chain couples TRBV3-1 (or the pseudogene TRBV3-2) to TRBJ2-1; 11 nucleotides line up with TRBD2. Germline V gene lookup returns CDR1 LGHDT and CDR2 YNNKEL (reference sequence). With 10 bases clipped from V and 6 bases from J, the junction kept 2 bases outside the gene matches. The CDR3 has 12 amino acids.

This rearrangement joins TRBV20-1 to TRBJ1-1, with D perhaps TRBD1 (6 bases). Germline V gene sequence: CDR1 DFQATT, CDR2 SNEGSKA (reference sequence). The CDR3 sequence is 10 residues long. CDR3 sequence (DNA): TGCAGCCCCGGGGGGCTTGAAGCTTTCTTT. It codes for CSPGGLEAFF.

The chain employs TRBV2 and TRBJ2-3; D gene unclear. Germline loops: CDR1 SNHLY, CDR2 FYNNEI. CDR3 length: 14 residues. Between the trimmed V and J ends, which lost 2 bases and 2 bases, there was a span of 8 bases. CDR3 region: CASSEWLSTDTQYF. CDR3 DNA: TGTGCCAGCAGTGAATGGCTCTCCACAGATACGCAGTATTTT. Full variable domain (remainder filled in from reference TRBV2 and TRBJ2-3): EPEVTQTPSHQVTQMGQEVILRCVPISNHLYFYWYRQILGQKVEFLVSFYNNEISEKSEIFDDQFSVERPDGSNFTLKIRSTKLEDSAMYFCASSEWLSTDTQYFGPGTRLTVL.

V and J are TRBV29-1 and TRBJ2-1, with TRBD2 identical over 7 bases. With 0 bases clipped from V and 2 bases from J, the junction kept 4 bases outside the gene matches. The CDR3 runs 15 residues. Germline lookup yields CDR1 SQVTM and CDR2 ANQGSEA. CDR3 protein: CSVEEGRGTYNEQFF. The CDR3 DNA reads TGCAGCGTTGAAGAAGGGCGGGGGACCTACAATGAGCAGTTCTTC.

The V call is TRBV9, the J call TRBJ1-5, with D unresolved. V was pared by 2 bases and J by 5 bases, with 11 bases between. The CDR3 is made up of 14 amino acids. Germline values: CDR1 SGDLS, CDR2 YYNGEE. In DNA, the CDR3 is TGTGCCAGCAGCGTGGCGGGGTTGGATCAGCCCCAGCATTTT. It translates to CASSVAGLDQPQHF.

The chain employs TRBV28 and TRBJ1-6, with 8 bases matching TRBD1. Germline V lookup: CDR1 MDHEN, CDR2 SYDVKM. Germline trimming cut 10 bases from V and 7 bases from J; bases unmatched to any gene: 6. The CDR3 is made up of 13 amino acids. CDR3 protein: CAIRGQTNSPLHF. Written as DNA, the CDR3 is TGTGCCATCAGGGGGCAAACAAATTCACCCCTCCACTTT.

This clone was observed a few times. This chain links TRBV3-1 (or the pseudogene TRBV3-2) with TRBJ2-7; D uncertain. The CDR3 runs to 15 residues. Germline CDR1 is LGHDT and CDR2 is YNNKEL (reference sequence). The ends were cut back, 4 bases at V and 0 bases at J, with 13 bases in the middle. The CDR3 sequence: CASSPASSGSYEQYF. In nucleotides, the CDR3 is TGTGCCAGCAGCCCGGCCTCGTCAGGCTCCTACGAGCAGTACTTC.

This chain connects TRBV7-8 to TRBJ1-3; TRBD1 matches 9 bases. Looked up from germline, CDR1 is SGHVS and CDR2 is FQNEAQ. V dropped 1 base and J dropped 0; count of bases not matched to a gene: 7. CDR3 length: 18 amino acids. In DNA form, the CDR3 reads TGTGCCAGCAGCTTAGGGGGACAGGGATTATACTCTGGAAACACCATATATTTT. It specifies CASSLGGQGLYSGNTIYF.

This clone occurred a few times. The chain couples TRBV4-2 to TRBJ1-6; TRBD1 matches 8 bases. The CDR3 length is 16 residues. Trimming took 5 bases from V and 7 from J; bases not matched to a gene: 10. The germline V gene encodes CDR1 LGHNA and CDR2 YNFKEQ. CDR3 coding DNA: TGTGCCAGCAGCGTGGACAGGGACAGCGCAAATTCACCCCTCCACTTT. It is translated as CASSVDRDSANSPLHF.

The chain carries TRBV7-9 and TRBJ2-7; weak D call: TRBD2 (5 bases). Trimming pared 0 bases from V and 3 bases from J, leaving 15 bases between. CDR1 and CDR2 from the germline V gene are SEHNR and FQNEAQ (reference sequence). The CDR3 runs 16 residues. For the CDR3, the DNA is TGTGCCAGCAGCTTAGCCGTGGGCGCAGGACTCTACGAGCAGTACTTC. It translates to CASSLAVGAGLYEQYF.

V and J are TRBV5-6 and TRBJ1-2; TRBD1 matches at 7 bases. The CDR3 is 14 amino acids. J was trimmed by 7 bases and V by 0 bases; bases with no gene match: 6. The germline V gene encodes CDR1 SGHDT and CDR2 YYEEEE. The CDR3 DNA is TGTGCCAGCAGCTTGGGCGGGGACAGTAGTGGCTACACCTTC. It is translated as CASSLGGDSSGYTF.

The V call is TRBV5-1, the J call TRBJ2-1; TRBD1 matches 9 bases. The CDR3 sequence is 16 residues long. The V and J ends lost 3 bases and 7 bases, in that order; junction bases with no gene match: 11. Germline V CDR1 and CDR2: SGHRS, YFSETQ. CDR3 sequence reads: CASSSRTGATQNEQFF. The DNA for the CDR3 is TGCGCCAGCAGCTCGCGGACAGGGGCCACGCAGAATGAGCAGTTCTTC.

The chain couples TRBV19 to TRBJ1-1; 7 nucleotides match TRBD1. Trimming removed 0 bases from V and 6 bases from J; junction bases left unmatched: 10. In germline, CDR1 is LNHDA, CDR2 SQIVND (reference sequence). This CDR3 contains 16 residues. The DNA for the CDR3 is TGTGCCAGTAGTATAGAGAGGGTGGACAGGCCCCCTGAAGCTTTCTTT. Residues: CASSIERVDRPPEAFF.

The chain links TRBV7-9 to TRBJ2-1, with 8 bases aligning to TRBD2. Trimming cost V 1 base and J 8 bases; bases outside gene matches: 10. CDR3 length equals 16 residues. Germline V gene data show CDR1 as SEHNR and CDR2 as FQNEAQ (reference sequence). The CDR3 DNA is TGTGCCAGCAGCTTAGTAGTGACTAGCGTCGTCTATGAGCAGTTCTTC. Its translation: CASSLVVTSVVYEQFF.

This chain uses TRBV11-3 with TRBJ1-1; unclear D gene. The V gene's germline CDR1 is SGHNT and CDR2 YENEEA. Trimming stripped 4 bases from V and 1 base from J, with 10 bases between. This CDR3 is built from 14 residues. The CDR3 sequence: CASSYSASNTEAFF. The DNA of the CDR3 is TGTGCCAGCAGCTACTCTGCGTCGAACACTGAAGCTTTCTTT.